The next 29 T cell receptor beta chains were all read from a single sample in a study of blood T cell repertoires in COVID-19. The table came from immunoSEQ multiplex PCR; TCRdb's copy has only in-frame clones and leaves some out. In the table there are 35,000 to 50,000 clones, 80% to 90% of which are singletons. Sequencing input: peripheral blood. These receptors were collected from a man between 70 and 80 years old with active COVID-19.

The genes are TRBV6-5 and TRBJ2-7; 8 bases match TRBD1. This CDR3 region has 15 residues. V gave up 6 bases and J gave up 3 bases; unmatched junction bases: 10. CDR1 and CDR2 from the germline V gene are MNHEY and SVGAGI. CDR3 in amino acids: CASRKTGAMDYEQYF. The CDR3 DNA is TGTGCCAGCAGAAAGACAGGGGCGATGGACTACGAGCAGTACTTC.

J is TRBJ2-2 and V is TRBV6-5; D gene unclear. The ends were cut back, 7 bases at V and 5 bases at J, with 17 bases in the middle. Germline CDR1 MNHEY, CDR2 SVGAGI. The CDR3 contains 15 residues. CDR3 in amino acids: CASTPGGSRTGELFF. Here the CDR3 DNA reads TGTGCCAGCACCCCCGGTGGTAGTCGGACCGGGGAGCTGTTTTTT.

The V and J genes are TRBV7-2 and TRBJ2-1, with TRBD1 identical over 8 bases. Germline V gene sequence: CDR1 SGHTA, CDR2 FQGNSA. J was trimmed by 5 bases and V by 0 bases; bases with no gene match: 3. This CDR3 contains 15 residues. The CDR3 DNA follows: TGTGCCAGCAGCTTAGCGGGGACAGGAGACAATGAGCAGTTCTTC. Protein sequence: CASSLAGTGDNEQFF.

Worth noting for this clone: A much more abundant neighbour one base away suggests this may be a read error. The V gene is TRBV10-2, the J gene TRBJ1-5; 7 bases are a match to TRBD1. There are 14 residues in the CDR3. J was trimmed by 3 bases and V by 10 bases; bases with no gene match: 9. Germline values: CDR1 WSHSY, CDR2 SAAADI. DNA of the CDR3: TGCGCCACCCGACAGGGTGGTAACAATCAGCCCCAGCATTTT. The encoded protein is CATRQGGNNQPQHF.

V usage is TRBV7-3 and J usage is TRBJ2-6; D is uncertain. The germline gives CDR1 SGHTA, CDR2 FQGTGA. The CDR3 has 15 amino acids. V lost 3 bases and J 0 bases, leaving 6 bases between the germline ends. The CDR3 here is CASSFRGSGANVLTF. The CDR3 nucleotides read TGTGCCAGCAGCTTCCGCGGCTCTGGGGCCAACGTCCTGACTTTC.

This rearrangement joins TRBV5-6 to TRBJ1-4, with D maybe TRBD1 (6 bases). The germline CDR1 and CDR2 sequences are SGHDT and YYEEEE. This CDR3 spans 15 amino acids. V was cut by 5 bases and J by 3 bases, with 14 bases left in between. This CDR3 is CASRTGQTANEKLFF. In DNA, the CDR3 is TGTGCCAGCAGAACAGGACAGACCGCTAATGAAAAACTGTTTTTT.

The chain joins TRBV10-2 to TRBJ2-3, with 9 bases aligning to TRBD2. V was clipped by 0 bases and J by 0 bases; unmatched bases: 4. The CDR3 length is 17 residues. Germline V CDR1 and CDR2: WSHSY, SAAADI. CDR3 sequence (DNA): TGCGCCAGCAGTGAGTCGGGTAGCGGGGGAAGCACAGATACGCAGTATTTT. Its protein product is CASSESGSGGSTDTQYF.

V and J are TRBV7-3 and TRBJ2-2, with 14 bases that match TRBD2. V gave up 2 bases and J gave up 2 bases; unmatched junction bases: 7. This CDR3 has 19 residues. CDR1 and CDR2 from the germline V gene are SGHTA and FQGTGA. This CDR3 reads CASSLYGLAGGSNTGELFF. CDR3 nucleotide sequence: TGTGCCAGCAGCTTATATGGACTAGCGGGGGGATCTAACACCGGGGAGCTGTTTTTT.

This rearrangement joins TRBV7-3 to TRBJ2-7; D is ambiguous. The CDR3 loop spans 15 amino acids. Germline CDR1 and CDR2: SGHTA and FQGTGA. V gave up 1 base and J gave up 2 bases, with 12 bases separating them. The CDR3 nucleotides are TGTGCCAGCAGCTTAAGCTCGAATCCAGCCTACGAGCAGTACTTC. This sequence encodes CASSLSSNPAYEQYF.

CDR3 protein: CASSVGVRRGSYNEQFF. The CDR3 bases are TGTGCCAGCAGCGTAGGGGTGAGGCGGGGGAGTTACAATGAGCAGTTCTTC. The gene calls are TRBV9 and TRBJ2-1; 7 nucleotides line up with TRBD2. CDR1 and CDR2 (germline): SGDLS, YYNGEE. V trimming: 0 bases; J trimming: 4 bases; junction bases outside the gene matches: 10. The CDR3 is 17 residues long. The full variable domain, rest sourced from reference TRBV9 and TRBJ2-1, is DSGVTQTPKHLITATGQRVTLRCSPRSGDLSVYWYQQSLDQGLQFLIQYYNGEERAKGNILERFSAQQFPDLHSELNLSSLELGDSALYFCASSVGVRRGSYNEQFFGPGTRLTVL.

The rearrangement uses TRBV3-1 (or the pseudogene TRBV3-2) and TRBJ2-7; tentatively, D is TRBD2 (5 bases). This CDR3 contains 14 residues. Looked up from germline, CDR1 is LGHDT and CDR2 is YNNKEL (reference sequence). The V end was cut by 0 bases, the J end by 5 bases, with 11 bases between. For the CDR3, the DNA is TGTGCCAGCAGCCAAGATTTGCTAGCCCACGAGCAGTACTTC. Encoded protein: CASSQDLLAHEQYF.

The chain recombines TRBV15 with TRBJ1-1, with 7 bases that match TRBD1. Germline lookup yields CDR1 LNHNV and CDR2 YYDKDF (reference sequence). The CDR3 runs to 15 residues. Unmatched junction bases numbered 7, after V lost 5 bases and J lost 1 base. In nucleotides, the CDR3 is TGTGCCACCAGCGGGAGACAGGGCCCGAACACTGAAGCTTTCTTT. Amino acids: CATSGRQGPNTEAFF.

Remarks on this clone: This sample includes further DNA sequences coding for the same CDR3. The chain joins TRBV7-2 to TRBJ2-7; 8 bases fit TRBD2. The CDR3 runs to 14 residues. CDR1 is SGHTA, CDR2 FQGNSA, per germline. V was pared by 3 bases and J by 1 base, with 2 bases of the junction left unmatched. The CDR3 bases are TGTGCCAGCAGCTTGGAGCGGGGGTCCTACGAGCAGTACTTC. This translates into CASSLERGSYEQYF.

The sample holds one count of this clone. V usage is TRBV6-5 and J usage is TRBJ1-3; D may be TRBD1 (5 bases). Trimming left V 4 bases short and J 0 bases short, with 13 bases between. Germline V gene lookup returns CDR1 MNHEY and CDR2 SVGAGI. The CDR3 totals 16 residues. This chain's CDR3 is CASSFGHASSGNTIYF. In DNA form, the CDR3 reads TGTGCCAGCAGTTTTGGACACGCCAGCTCTGGAAACACCATATATTTT.

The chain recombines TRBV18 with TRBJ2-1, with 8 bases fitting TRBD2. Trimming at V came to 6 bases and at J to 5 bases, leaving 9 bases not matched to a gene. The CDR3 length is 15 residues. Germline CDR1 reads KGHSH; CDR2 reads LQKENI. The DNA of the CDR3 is TGTGCCAGCTCCCCCGGGACTAGTAACGACAATGAGCAGTTCTTC. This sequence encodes CASSPGTSNDNEQFF. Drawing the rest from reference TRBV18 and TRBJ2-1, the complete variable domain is NAGVMQNPRHLVRRRGQEARLRCSPMKGHSHVYWYRQLPEEGLKFMVYLQKENIIDESGMPKERFSAEFPKEGPSILRIQQVVRGDSAAYFCASSPGTSNDNEQFFGPGTRLTVL.

CDR3 sequence: CASSSRPGENQPQHF. Here the CDR3 DNA reads TGCGCCAGCAGCTCTCGACCCGGGGAAAATCAGCCCCAGCATTTT. The V call is TRBV5-1, the J call TRBJ1-5; D gene unclear. V lost 3 bases, J lost 4 bases, and 14 bases lay in between. There are 15 residues in the CDR3. The germline V gene has CDR1 SGHRS and CDR2 YFSETQ.

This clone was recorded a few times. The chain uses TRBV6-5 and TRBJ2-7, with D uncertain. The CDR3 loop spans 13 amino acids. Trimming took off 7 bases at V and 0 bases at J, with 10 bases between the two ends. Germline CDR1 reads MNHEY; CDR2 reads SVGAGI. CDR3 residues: CASTPRSSYEQYF. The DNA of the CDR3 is TGTGCCAGCACGCCTAGGAGCTCCTACGAGCAGTACTTC.

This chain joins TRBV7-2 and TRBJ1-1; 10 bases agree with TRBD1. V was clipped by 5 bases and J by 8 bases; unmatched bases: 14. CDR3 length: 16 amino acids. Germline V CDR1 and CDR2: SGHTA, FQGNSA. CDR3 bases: TGTGCCAGCAGCCCCAGGTCCGGGACAGGGGCCTGGGAAGCTTTCTTT. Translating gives CASSPRSGTGAWEAFF.

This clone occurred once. Here the CDR3 reads CASSHGSSGNTIYF. The CDR3 nucleotides read TGTGCCAGCAGCCACGGGAGCTCTGGAAACACCATATATTTT. The J gene is TRBJ1-3, the V gene TRBV7-9; D remains ambiguous. Germline V gene lookup returns CDR1 SEHNR and CDR2 FQNEAQ (reference sequence). Trimming removed 5 bases from V and 0 bases from J, with 8 bases in between. The CDR3 totals 14 residues.

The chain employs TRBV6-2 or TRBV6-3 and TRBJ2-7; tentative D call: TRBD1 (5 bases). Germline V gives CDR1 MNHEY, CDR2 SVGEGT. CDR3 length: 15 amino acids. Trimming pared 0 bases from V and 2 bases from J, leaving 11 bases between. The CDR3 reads CASSYSSMGPYEQYF. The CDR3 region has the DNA TGTGCCAGCAGTTACTCGAGCATGGGGCCCTACGAGCAGTACTTC.

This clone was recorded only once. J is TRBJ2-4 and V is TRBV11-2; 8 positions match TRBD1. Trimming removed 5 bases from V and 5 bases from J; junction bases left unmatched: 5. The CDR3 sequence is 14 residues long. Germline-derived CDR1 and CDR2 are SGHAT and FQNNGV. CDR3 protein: CASSTPDRENIQYF. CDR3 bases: TGTGCCAGCAGCACCCCGGACAGGGAAAACATTCAGTACTTC. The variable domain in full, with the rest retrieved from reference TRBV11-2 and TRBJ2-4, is EAGVAQSPRYKIIEKRQSVAFWCNPISGHATLYWYQQILGQGPKLLIQFQNNGVVDDSQLPKDRFSAERLKGVDSTLKIQPAKLEDSAVYLCASSTPDRENIQYFGAGTRLSVL.

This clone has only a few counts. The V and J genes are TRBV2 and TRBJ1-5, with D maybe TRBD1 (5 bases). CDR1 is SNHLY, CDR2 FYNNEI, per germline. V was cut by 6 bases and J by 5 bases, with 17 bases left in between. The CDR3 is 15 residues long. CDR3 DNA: TGTGCCAGCAGACTGGGGCAGGGCCCCTATCAGCCCCAGCATTTT. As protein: CASRLGQGPYQPQHF.

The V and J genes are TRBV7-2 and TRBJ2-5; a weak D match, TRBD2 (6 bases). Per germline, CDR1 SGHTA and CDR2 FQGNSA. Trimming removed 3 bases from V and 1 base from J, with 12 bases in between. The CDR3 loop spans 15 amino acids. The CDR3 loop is CASSFSPGSQETQYF. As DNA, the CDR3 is TGTGCCAGCAGCTTCTCCCCCGGGAGCCAAGAGACCCAGTACTTC.

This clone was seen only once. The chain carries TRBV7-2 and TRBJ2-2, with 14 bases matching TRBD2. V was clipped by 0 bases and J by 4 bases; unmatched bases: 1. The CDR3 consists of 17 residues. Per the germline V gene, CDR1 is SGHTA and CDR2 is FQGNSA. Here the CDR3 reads CASSLAGLAGATGELFF. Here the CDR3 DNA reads TGTGCCAGCAGCTTAGCGGGACTAGCGGGGGCCACCGGGGAGCTGTTTTTT.

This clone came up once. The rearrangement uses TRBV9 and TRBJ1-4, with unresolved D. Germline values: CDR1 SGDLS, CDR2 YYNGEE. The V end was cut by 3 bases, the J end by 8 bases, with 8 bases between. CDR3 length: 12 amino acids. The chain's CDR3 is CASSGLGEKLFF. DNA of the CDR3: TGTGCCAGCAGCGGACTAGGAGAAAAACTGTTTTTT.

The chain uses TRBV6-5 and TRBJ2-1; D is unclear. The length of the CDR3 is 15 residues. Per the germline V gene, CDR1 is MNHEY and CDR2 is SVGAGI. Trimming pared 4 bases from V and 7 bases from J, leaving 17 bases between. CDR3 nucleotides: TGTGCCAGCAGTTCTCAGGCCGCTTCTGATAATGAGCAGTTCTTC. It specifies CASSSQAASDNEQFF.

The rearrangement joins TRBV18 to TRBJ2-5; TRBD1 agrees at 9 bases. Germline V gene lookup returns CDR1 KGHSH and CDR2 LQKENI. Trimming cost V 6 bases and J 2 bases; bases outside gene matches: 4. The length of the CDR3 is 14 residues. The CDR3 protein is CASSPGQGQETQYF. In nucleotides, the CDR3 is TGTGCCAGCTCCCCGGGACAGGGACAAGAGACCCAGTACTTC.

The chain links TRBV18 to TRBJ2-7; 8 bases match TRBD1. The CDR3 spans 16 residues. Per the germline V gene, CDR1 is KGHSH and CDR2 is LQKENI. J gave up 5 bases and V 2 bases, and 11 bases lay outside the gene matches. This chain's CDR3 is CASSPSRTGTWDEQYF. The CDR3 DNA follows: TGTGCCAGCTCACCATCTCGGACAGGGACTTGGGACGAGCAGTACTTC.

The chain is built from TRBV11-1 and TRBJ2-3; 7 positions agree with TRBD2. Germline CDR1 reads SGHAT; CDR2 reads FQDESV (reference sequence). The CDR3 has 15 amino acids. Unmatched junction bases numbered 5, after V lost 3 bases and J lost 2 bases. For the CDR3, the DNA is TGTGCCAGCAGCTTGGCTAGCGGATTCACAGATACGCAGTATTTT. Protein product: CASSLASGFTDTQYF.